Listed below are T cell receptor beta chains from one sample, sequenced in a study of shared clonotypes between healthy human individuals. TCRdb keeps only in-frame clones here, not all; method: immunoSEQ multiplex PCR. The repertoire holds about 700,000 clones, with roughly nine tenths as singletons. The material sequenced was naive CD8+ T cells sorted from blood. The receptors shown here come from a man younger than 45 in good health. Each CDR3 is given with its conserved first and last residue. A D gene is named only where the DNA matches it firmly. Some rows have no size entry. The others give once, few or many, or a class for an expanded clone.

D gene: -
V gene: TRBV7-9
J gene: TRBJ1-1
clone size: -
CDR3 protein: CASGRGEAFF
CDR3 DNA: TGTGCCAGCGGCCGGGGTGAAGCTTTCTTT

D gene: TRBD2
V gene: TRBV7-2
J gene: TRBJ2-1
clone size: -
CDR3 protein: CASSQLAGTYNEQFF
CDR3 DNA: TGTGCCAGCAGCCAACTAGCGGGCACATACAATGAGCAGTTCTTC

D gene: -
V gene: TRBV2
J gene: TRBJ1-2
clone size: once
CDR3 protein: CASSEIPGDYNYGYTF
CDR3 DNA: TGTGCCAGCAGTGAAATCCCAGGGGATTATAACTATGGCTACACCTTC

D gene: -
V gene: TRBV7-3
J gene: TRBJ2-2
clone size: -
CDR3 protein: CASSPQGDTGELFF
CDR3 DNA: TGTGCCAGCAGCCCCCAGGGTGACACCGGGGAGCTGTTTTTT

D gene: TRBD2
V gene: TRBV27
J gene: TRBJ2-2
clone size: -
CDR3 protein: CASSSPGGRHTGELFF
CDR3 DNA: TGTGCCAGCAGTTCCCCCGGCGGGAGGCACACCGGGGAGCTGTTTTTT

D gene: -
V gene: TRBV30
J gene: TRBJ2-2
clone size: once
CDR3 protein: CASFQPGELFF
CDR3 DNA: TGTGCCTCATTTCAACCCGGGGAGCTGTTTTTT

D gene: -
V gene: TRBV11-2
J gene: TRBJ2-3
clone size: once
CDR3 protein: CASSLNWGRFSTDTQYF
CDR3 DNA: TGTGCCAGCAGCTTAAATTGGGGGCGGTTTAGCACAGATACGCAGTATTTT

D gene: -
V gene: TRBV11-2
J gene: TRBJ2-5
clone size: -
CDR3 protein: CASSLPELTQYF
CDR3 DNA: TGTGCCAGCAGTCTACCCGAGTTGACCCAGTACTTC

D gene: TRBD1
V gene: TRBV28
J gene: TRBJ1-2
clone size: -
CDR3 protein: CASRYHTGASHYGYTF
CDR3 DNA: TGTGCCAGCAGGTACCATACAGGGGCCTCCCACTATGGCTACACCTTC

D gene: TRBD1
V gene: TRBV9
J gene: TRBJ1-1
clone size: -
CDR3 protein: CASSGAGQREAFF
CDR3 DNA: TGTGCCAGCAGCGGAGCGGGACAGAGGGAAGCTTTCTTT

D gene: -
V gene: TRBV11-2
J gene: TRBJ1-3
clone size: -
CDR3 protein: CAVRSGNTIYF
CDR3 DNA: TGTGCCGTGAGGTCGGGAAACACCATATATTTT

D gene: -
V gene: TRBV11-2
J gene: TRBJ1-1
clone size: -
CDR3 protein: CASLDRMGYTEAFF
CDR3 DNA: TGTGCCAGCCTTGACCGGATGGGATACACTGAAGCTTTCTTT

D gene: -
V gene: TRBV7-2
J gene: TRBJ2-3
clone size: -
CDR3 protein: CASSLAQADTQYF
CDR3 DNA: TGTGCCAGCAGCTTAGCCCAAGCAGATACGCAGTATTTT

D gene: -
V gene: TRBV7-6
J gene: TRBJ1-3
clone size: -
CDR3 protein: CASSLLGAALTGVSGNTIYF
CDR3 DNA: TGTGCCAGCAGCTTACTTGGGGCGGCACTTACAGGTGTCTCGGGAAACACCATATATTTT

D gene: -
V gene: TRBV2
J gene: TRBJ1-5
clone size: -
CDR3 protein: CASSGPDSNQPQHF
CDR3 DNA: TGTGCCAGCAGTGGTCCGGACAGCAACCAGCCCCAGCATTTT

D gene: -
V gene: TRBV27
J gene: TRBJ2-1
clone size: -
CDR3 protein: CASQNPSSYNEQFF
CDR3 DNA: TGTGCCAGCCAAAATCCCAGCTCCTACAATGAGCAGTTCTTC

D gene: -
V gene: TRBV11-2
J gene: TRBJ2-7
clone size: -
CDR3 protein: CASSLEAHHTYEQYF
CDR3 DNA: TGTGCCAGCAGCTTAGAGGCACATCATACCTACGAGCAGTACTTC

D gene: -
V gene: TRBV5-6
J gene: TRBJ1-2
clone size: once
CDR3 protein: CASSIGQSGGYGYTF
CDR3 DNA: TGTGCCAGCAGCATTGGCCAATCCGGCGGCTATGGCTACACCTTC

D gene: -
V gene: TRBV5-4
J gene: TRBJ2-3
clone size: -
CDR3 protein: CASSEGAGGTDTQYF
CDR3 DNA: TGTGCCAGCAGCGAGGGGGCGGGAGGCACAGATACGCAGTATTTT

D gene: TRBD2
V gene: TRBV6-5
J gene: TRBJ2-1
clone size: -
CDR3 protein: CASSYGGETIF
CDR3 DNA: TGTGCCAGCAGTTACGGGGGGGAGACCATCTTC

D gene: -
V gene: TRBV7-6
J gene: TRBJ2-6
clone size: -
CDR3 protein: CASSRRMGPSGANVLTF
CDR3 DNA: TGTGCCAGCAGCAGACGAATGGGCCCCTCTGGGGCCAACGTCCTGACTTTC

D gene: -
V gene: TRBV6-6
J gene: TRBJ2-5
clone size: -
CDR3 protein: CASSVTARAQETQYF
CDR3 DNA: TGTGCCAGCAGCGTGACCGCCCGCGCCCAAGAGACCCAGTACTTC

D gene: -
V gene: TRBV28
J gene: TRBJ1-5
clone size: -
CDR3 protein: CASRKKRQNYSNQPQHF
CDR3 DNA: TGTGCCAGCAGGAAAAAGAGACAGAACTATAGCAATCAGCCCCAGCATTTT

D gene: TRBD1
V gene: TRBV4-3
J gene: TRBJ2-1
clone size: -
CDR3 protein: CASSQGTGNEQFF
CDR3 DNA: TGCGCCAGCAGCCAAGGGACAGGGAATGAGCAGTTCTTC

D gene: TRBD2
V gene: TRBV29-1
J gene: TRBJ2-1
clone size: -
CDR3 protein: CSVEGSGSYNEQFF
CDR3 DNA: TGCAGCGTTGAAGGTAGCGGGAGCTACAATGAGCAGTTCTTC

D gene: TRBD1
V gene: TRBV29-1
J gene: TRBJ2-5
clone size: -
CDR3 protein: CSYSGGAFDRVTQYF
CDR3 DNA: TGCAGCTATTCAGGGGGCGCATTTGATCGGGTGACCCAGTACTTC

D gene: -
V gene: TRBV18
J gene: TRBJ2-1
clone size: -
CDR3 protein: CASSPGQLNEQFF
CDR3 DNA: TGTGCCAGCTCACCGGGACAACTCAATGAGCAGTTCTTC

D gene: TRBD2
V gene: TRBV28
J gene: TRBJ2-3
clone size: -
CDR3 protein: CASSLPSSGGDTDTQYF
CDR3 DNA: TGTGCCAGCAGTTTACCATCTAGCGGGGGCGACACAGATACGCAGTATTTT

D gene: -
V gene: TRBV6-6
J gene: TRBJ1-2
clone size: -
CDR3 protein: CASSYSRQLDGYTF
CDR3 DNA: TGTGCCAGCAGTTACTCGAGACAGCTCGATGGCTACACCTTC